The following is a T cell receptor beta chain sequence with its context. Its target is not known. Assay used: immunoSEQ multiplex PCR; TCRdb lists only in-frame clones, some missing. The table has more than 300,000 clones, about nine tenths seen once; the top ten hold about 0.91%. The donors were in the roughly 110-subject validation cohort, distinct from the 666-subject first cohort. This sample is part of a study of cytomegalovirus exposure and HLA in healthy donors. Study conclusions and caveats: Subsequent analysis showed first-cohort TCR clusters tending to co-occur in approximately 120 validation repertoires. Cytomegalovirus association was assigned to about 150 TCR beta chains.

V lost 4 bases and J 3 bases, leaving 7 bases between the germline ends. The CDR3 length is 12 residues. Germline V CDR1 and CDR2: SNHLY, FYNNEI. This TCR derives from a woman between 18 and 29 years old in good health and CMV-seronegative. The specimen was PBMCs. This chain links TRBV2 with TRBJ2-7; no definite D call. CDR3 nucleotide sequence: TGTGCCAGCAGTGGACAAATCTACGAGCAGTACTTC. This encodes CASSGQIYEQYF. The full variable domain, with the rest looked up from reference TRBV2 and TRBJ2-7, is EPEVTQTPSHQVTQMGQEVILRCVPISNHLYFYWYRQILGQKVEFLVSFYNNEISEKSEIFDDQFSVERPDGSNFTLKIRSTKLEDSAMYFCASSGQIYEQYFGPGTRLTVT.